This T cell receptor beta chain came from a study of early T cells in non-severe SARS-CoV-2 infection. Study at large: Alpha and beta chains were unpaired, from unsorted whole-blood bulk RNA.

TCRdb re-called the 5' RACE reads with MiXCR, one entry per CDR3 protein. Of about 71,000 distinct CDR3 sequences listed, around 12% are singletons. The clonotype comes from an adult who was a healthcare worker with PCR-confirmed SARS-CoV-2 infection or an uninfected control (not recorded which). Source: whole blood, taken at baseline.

The CDR3 reads CSVSRGSGELFF. CDR3 in DNA: TGCAGCGTTTCCAGGGGTTCCGGGGAGCTGTTTTTT. V and J are TRBV29-1 and TRBJ2-2; D is possibly TRBD1 (6 bases). The V gene lost 5 bases and the J gene lost 6 bases, with 10 bases spanning the gap. CDR1 and CDR2 (germline): SQVTM, ANQGSEA. The CDR3 runs to 12 residues.